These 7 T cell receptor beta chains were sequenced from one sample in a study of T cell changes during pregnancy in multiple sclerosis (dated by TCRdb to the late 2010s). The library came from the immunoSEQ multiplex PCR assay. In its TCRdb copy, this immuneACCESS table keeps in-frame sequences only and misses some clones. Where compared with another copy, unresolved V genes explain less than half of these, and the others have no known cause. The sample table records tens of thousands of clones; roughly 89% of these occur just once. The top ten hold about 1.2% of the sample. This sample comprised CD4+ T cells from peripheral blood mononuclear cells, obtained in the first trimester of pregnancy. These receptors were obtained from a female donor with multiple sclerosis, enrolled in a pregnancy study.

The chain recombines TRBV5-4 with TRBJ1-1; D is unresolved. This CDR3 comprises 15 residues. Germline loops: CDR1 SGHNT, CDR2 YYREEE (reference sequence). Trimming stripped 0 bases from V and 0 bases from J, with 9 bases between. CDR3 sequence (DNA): TGTGCCAGCAGCTTGGGGCAGGTCCTGAACACTGAAGCTTTCTTT. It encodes CASSLGQVLNTEAFF. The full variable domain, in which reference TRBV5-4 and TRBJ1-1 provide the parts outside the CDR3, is ETGVTQSPTHLIKTRGQQVTLRCSSQSGHNTVSWYQQALGQGPQFIFQYYREEENGRGNFPPRFSGLQFPNYSSELNVNALELDDSALYLCASSLGQVLNTEAFFGQGTRLTVV.

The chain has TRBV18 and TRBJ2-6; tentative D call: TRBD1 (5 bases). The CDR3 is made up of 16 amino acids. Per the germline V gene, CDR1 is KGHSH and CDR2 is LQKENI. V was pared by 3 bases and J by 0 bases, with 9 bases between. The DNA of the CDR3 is TGTGCCAGCTCACCCGACAGACACTCTGGGGCCAACGTCCTGACTTTC. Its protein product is CASSPDRHSGANVLTF.

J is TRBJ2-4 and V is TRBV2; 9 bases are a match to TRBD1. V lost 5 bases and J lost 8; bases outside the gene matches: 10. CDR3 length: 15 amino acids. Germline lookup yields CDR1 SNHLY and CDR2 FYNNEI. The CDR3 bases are TGTGCCAGCAGTCAATCGACAGGGGGTGCGGACATTCAGTACTTC. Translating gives CASSQSTGGADIQYF.

DNA of the CDR3: TGCGCCAGCAGCTTGTTGACTGACGAGCAGTACTTC. It yields the protein CASSLLTDEQYF. This chain links TRBV5-1 with TRBJ2-7; D gene ambiguous. V lost 1 base to trimming and J lost 5 bases, with 7 bases between them. Per germline, CDR1 SGHRS and CDR2 YFSETQ. CDR3 size: 12 residues.

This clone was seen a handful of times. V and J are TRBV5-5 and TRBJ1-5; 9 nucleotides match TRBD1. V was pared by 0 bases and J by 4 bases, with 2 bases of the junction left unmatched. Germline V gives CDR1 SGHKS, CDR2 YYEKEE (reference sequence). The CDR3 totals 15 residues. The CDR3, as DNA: TGTGCCAGCAGCTTGGGAGGACAGGGGAATCAGCCCCAGCATTTT. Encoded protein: CASSLGGQGNQPQHF.

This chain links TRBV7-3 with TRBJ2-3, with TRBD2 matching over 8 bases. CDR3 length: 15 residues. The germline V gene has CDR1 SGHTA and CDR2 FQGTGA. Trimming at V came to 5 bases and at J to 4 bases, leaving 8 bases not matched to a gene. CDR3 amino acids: CASSPRSGRSDTQYF. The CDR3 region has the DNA TGTGCCAGCAGCCCCCGCAGCGGGAGATCAGATACGCAGTATTTT.

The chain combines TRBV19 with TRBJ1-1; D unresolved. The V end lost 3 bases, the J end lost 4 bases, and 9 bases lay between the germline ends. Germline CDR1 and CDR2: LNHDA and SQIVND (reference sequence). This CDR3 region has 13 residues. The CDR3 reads CASSIIGVTEAFF. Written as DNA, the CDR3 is TGTGCCAGTAGTATCATCGGGGTCACTGAAGCTTTCTTT.